These 2 T cell receptor beta chains came from one sample sequenced in a study of blood T cell repertoires in COVID-19. Sequenced by immunoSEQ multiplex PCR; TCRdb stores in-frame clones only, minus some. The sample consists of 15,000 to 17,000 clones, around 87% of them appearing once. The sample comprised peripheral blood. The receptors come from a man in his sixties with acute or convalescent COVID-19.

This rearrangement joins TRBV29-1 to TRBJ2-2; the D is unclear. The germline gives CDR1 SQVTM, CDR2 ANQGSEA. V was trimmed by 7 bases and J by 4 bases, leaving 16 bases between them. This CDR3 is 14 amino acids long. CDR3 nucleotide sequence: TGCAGCGGGGCCGTGACAACCCTCACCGGGGAGCTGTTTTTT. Protein sequence: CSGAVTTLTGELFF.

The chain is built from TRBV7-2 and TRBJ2-4; TRBD2 is a possible D gene (7 bases). Germline V lookup: CDR1 SGHTA, CDR2 FQGNSA. V was clipped by 5 bases and J by 11 bases, with 28 bases between them. The CDR3 runs 17 residues. The DNA for the CDR3 is TGTGCCAGCAGCAAGTCGTCGAGGAGGGGGGGAGACTCCGTTCAGTACTTC. Translation gives CASSKSSRRGGDSVQYF.